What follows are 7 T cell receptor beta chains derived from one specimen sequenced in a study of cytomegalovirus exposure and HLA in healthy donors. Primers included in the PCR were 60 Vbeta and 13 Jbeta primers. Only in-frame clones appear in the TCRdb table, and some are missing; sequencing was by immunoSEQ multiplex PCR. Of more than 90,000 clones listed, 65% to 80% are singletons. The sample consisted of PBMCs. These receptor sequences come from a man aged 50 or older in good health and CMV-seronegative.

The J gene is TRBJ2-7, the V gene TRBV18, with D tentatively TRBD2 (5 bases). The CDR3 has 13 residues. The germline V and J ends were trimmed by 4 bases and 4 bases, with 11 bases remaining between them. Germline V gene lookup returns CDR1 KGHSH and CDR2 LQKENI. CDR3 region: CASSRGYVYEQYF. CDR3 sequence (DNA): TGTGCCAGCTCACGCGGGTATGTTTACGAGCAGTACTTC.

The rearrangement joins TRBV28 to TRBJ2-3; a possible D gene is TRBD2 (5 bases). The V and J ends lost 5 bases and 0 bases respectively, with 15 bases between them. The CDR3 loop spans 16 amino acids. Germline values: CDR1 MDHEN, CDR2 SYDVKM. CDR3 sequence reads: CASSPPGLGSTDTQYF. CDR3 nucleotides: TGTGCCAGCAGTCCTCCCGGACTGGGGAGCACAGATACGCAGTATTTT. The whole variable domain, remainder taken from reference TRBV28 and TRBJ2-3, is DVKVTQSSRYLVKRTGEKVFLECVQDMDHENMFWYRQDPGLGLRLIYFSYDVKMKEKGDIPEGYSVSREKKERFSLILESASTNQTSMYLCASSPPGLGSTDTQYFGPGTRLTVL.

CDR3 amino acids: CASSLSGTGPLEQYF. The CDR3 bases are TGTGCCAGCAGTTTATCGGGGACAGGGCCCCTCGAGCAGTACTTC. The chain employs TRBV27 and TRBJ2-7, with 9 bases that match TRBD1. CDR1 MNHEY and CDR2 SMNVEV come from the germline V gene (reference sequence). V dropped 0 bases and J dropped 6; count of bases not matched to a gene: 6. CDR3 size: 15 residues.

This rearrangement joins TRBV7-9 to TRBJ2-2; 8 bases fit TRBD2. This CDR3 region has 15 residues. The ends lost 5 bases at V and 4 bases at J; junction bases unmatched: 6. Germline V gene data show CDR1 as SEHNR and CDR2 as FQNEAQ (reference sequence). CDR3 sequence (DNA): TGTGCCAGCAGCCGCGGGGGGTCGACCACCGGGGAGCTGTTTTTT. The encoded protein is CASSRGGSTTGELFF.

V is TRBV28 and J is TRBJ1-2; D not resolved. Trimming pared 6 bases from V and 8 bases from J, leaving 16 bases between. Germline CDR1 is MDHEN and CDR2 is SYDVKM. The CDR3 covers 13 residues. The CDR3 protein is CASSLSSAGGYTF. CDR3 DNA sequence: TGTGCCAGCAGCCTCTCTTCAGCCGGGGGCTACACCTTC.

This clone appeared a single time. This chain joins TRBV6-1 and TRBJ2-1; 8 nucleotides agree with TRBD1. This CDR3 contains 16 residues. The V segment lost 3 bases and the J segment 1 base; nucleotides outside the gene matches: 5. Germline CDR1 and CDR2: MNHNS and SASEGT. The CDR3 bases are TGTGCCAGCAGTGATCGTGGACAGGGTTCCTACAATGAGCAGTTCTTC. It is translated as CASSDRGQGSYNEQFF.

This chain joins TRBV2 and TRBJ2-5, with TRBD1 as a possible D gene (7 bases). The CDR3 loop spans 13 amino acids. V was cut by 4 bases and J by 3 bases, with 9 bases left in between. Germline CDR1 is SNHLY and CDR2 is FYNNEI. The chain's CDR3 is CASSVRGEETQYF. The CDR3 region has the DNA TGTGCCAGCAGTGTCAGGGGGGAAGAGACCCAGTACTTC.